A single T cell receptor beta chain is shown here with its context. As processed by the authors: Reference gene primer amplification yielded estimated nucleated cell counts. Some clones are missing from TCRdb's copy, which holds only in-frame ones; the method was immunoSEQ multiplex PCR. V and J calls and clone size follow that table, whereas D and trimming were derived from the DNA. The table has about 25,000 clones, about 94% seen once. The entry originates in a study of blood T cell repertoires in COVID-19. Study information: The study drew acute and convalescent COVID-19 samples from the United States, Italy and Spain.

The CDR3 has 16 residues. Looked up from germline, CDR1 is SGHTA and CDR2 is FQGNSA. J lost 2 bases, V lost 1 base, and 7 bases had no gene match. J is TRBJ2-7 and V is TRBV7-2, with 8 bases aligning to TRBD2. The material sequenced was peripheral blood. The receptor's source is a human donor with active COVID-19. The donor label of this sample is uncertain. The CDR3: CASSLGPAGAAYEQYF. Written as DNA, the CDR3 is TGTGCCAGCAGCTTAGGGCCAGCGGGGGCCGCCTACGAGCAGTACTTC.